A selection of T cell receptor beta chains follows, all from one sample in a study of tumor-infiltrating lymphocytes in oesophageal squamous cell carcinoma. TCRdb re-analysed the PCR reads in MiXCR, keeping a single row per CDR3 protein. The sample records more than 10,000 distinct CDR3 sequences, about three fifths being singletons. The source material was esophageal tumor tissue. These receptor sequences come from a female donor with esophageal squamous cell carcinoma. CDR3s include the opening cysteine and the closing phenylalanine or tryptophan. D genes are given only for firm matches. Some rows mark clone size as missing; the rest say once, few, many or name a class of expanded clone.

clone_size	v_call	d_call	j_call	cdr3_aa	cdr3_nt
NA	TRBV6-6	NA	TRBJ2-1	CASSYPGRSYNEQFF	TGTGCCAGCAGTTACCCGGGACGCTCCTACAATGAGCAGTTCTTC
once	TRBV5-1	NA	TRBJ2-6	CASSSGPNSGANVLTF	TGCGCCAGCAGCTCGGGACCGAACTCTGGGGCCAACGTCCTGACTTTC
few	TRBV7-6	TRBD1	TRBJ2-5	CASSFYGTDRGTQYF	TGTGCCAGCAGCTTTTACGGAACGGACAGGGGGACCCAGTACTTC
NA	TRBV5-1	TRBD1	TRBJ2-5	CASSLDRGKTQYF	TGCGCCAGCTCATTAGACAGGGGTAAGACCCAGTACTTC
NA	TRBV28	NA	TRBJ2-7	CASVGKGHTYNEQYF	TGTGCCAGCGTTGGTAAAGGGCACACCTACAATGAGCAGTACTTC
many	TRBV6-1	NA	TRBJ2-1	CASTSGETQFF	TGTGCCAGCACGTCCGGGGAAACGCAGTTCTTC
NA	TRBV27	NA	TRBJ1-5	CASSLWSTGGQPQHF	TGTGCCAGCAGTTTATGGTCAACAGGAGGTCAGCCCCAGCATTTT
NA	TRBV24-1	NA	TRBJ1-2	CATRGDNYGYTF	TGTGCCACCCGGGGGGATAACTATGGCTACACCTTC
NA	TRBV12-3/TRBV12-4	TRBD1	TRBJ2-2	CASSPSRQGFIGELFF	TGTGCCAGCAGTCCCAGTCGACAGGGGTTTATCGGGGAGCTGTTTTTT
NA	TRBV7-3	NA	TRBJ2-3	CASSKTGTYEQYF	TGTGCCAGCAGCAAAACTGGGACCTACGAGCAGTATTTT
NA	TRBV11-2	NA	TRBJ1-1	CASSFTGSTEAFF	TGTGCCAGCAGCTTTACAGGGAGCACTGAAGCTTTCTTT
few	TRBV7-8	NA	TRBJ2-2	CASSSYLNTGELFF	TGTGCCAGCAGCTCGTACTTGAACACCGGGGAGCTGTTTTTT
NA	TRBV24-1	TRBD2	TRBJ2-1	CATSDSGTSGGLGYEQFF	TGTGCCACCAGTGACTCCGGGACTAGCGGGGGCCTGGGGTATGAGCAGTTCTTC
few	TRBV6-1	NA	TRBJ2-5	CASIPTGQETQYF	TGTGCCAGCATTCCCACGGGGCAAGAGACCCAGTACTTC
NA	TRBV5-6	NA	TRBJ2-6	CASSFSGANVLTF	TGTGCCAGCAGCTTCTCTGGGGCCAACGTCCTGACTTTC
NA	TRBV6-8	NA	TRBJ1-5	CASSSADRGFRNQPQHF	TGTGCCAGCAGCTCCGCCGACAGAGGATTTAGGAATCAGCCCCAGCATTTT
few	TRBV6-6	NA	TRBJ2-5	CASSYGRKETQYF	TGTGCCAGCAGTTACGGGCGGAAAGAGACCCAGTACTTC
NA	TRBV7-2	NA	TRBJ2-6	CASTSGVGGRANVLTF	TGTGCCAGTACATCGGGTGTAGGGGGAAGAGCCAACGTCCTGACTTTC
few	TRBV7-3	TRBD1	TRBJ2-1	CASSLTGVGFYNEQFF	TGTGCCAGCAGCTTGACAGGGGTAGGCTTTTACAATGAGCAGTTCTTC
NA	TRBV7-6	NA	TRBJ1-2	CASSPDRSPGGNYGYTF	TGTGCCAGCAGCCCCGACAGATCCCCTGGTGGGAACTATGGCTACACCTTC
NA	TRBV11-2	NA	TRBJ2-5	CASEAGRTQYF	TGTGCCAGCGAGGCAGGGAGGACCCAGTACTTC
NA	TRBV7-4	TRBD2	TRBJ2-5	CASSLGAGGNQETQYF	TGTGCCAGCAGCTTAGGAGCGGGGGGGAATCAAGAGACCCAGTACTTC